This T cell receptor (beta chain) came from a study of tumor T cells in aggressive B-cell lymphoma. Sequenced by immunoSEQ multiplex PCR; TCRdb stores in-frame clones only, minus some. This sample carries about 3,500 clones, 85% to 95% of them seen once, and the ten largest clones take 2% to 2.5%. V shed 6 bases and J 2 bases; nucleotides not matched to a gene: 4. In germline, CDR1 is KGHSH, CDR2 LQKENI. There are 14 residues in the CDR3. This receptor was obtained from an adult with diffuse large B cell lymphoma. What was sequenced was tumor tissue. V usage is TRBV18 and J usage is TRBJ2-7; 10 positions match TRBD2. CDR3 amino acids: CASSEREGPYEQYF. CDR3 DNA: TGTGCCAGCTCGGAGCGGGAGGGACCCTACGAGCAGTACTTC.